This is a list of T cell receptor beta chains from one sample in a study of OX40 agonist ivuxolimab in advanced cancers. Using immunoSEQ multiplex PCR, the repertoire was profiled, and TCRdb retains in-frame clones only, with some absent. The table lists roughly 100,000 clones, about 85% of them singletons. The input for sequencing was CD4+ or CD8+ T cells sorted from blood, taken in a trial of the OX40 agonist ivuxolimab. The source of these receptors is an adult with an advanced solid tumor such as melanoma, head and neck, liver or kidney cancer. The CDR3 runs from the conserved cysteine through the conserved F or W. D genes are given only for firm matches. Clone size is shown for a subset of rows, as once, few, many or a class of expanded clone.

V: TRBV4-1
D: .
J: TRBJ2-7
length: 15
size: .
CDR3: CASSHQWQAAYEQYF
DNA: TGCGCCAGCAGCCATCAATGGCAGGCCGCCTACGAGCAGTACTTC

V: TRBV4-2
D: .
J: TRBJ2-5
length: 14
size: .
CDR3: CASSRRLGQETQYF
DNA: TGTGCCAGCAGCCGACGACTAGGTCAAGAGACCCAGTACTTC

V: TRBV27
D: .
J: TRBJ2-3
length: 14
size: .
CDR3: CASSPRQGTDTQYF
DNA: TGTGCCAGCAGTCCCAGGCAGGGGACAGATACGCAGTATTTT

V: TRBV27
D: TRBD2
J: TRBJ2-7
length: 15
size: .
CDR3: CASSLWTSGSYEQYF
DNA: TGTGCCAGCAGTTTATGGACTAGCGGGAGCTACGAGCAGTACTTC

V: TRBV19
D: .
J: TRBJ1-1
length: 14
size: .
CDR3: CASSMSLGWTEAFF
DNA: TGTGCCAGTAGTATGTCCTTAGGCTGGACTGAAGCTTTCTTT

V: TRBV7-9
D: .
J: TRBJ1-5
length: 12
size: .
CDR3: CASSSLAGAQHF
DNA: TGTGCCAGCAGCTCTCTGGCGGGGGCCCAGCATTTT

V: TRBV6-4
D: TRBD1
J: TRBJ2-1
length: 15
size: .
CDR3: CASSYAGGAGNEQFF
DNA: TGTGCCAGCAGCTATGCAGGGGGCGCGGGGAATGAGCAGTTCTTC

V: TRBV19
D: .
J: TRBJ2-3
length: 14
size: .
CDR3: CASSIDGWADTQYF
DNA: TGTGCCAGTAGTATAGATGGTTGGGCAGATACGCAGTATTTT

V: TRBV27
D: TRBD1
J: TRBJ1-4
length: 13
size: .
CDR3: CASSRDRGEKLFF
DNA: TGTGCCAGCAGCCGGGACAGGGGTGAAAAACTGTTTTTT

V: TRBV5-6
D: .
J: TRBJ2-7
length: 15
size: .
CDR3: CASTRSLGARYEQYF
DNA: TGTGCCAGCACCCGGTCCCTGGGGGCGCGGTACGAGCAGTACTTC

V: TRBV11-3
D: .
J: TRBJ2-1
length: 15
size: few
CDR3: CASSSPDRTLNEQFF
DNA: TGTGCCAGCAGCTCCCCCGACAGGACCCTCAATGAGCAGTTCTTC

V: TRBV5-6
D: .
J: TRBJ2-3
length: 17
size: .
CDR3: CASSDTTSFQFTYTQYF
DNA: TGTGCCAGCAGCGATACCACTTCCTTCCAATTCACATATACGCAGTATTTT

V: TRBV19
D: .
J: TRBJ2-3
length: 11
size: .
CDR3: CASSGIDTQYF
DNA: TGTGCCAGTAGTGGGATCGATACGCAGTATTTT

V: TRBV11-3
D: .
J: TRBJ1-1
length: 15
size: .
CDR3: CASSLGGARNTEAFF
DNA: TGTGCCAGCAGCTTAGGAGGAGCTCGTAACACTGAAGCTTTCTTT

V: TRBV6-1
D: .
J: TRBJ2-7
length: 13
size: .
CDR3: CASSPNEAYEQYF
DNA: TGTGCCAGCAGTCCGAACGAGGCCTACGAGCAGTACTTC

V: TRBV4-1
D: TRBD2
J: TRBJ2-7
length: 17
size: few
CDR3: CASSQEEGLAGGSEQYF
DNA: TGCGCCAGCAGCCAAGAAGAGGGACTAGCGGGAGGATCCGAGCAGTACTTC

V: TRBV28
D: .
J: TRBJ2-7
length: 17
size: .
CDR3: CASSSTGRAGSPYEQYF
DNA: TGTGCCAGCAGTTCAACGGGTCGTGCGGGATCTCCCTACGAGCAGTACTTC

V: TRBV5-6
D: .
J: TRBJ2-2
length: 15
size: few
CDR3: CASSTSRASAGELFF
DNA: TGTGCCAGCTCCACCAGCAGGGCTAGCGCCGGGGAGCTGTTTTTT

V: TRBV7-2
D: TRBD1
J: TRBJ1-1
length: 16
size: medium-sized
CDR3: CASSSTGAPNRAEAFF
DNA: TGTGCCAGCAGCTCTACAGGGGCTCCAAATCGGGCTGAAGCTTTCTTT

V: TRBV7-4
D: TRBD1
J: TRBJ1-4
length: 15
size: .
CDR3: CASSLAIGQGQSVFF
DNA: TGTGCCAGCAGCTTAGCGATAGGACAGGGACAATCGGTGTTTTTT

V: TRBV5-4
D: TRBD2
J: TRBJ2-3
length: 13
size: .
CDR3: CATHGLAGDTQYF
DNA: TGTGCCACCCACGGGCTAGCGGGAGATACGCAGTATTTT

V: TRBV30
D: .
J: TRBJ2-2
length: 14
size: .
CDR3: CAWSRLANTGELFF
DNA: TGTGCCTGGAGTAGGCTAGCGAACACCGGGGAGCTGTTTTTT

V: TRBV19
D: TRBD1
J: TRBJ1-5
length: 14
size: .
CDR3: CASSTEGTGSPQHF
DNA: TGTGCCAGTAGTACAGAAGGGACAGGGTCGCCCCAGCATTTT

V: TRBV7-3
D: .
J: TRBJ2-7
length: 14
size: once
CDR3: CASSLYPGRYEQYF
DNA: TGTGCCAGCAGCTTATACCCAGGTCGTTACGAGCAGTACTTC

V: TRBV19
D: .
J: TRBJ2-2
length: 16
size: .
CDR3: CASRAGTDDIHGELFF
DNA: TGTGCCAGTAGGGCCGGGACGGATGATATACACGGGGAGCTGTTTTTT

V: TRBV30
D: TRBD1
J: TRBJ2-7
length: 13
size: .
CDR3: CAWSPGQGREQYF
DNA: TGTGCCTGGAGCCCGGGACAGGGGCGAGAGCAGTACTTC

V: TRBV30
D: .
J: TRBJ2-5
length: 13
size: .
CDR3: CAWGITLQETQYF
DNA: TGTGCCTGGGGCATTACCCTCCAAGAGACCCAGTACTTC